A selection of T cell receptor beta chains follows, all from one sample in a study of shared clonotypes between healthy human individuals. The method was immunoSEQ multiplex PCR; TCRdb's version includes in-frame clones alone and lacks a portion of them. The data contain about 2,200,000 clones, around 93% of them singletons. Sequenced: naive CD8+ T cells from PBMCs. These receptors all come from a young man in good health. Some clones in this sample may be carry-over from other donors' samples. The CDR3 runs from the conserved cysteine through the conserved F or W.

TRBV28 | CASSPRTSGGRYEQYF
TRBV18 | CASSPPDREPSSYEQYF
TRBV10-3 | CAISEDRGKRVF
TRBV28 | CASSLWSQNEQYF
TRBV2 | CASSELPLGVLGTDTQYF
TRBV10-3 | CAISEGTGRGEKLFF
TRBV25-1 | CASSESELENEQFF
TRBV18 | CASSPPAGGIYEQYF
TRBV27 | CASSLSMGAAGELFF
TRBV5-1 | CASSSGARNTGELFF
TRBV28 | CASRLAGEGYEQYF
TRBV7-2 | CASSAAFTYNEQFF
TRBV10-2 | CASSKSGEQRTATNEKLFF
TRBV27 | CASSQGRIQETQYF
TRBV7-9 | CASSLIRNEQFF
TRBV29-1 | CSVLRDGNTIYF
TRBV27 | CASRPTRGATGELFF
TRBV9 | CASSARGRDYSGANVLTF
TRBV6-5 | CASSLGTGGYEQYF
TRBV11-2 | CASSLEVGQGYEQYF
TRBV6-1 | CASSAGKSTEAFF
TRBV27 | CASSLSGGRPYEQYF
TRBV16 | CASSQSLGQETQYF
TRBV5-6 | CASSLAPYEQYF
TRBV1 | CTSSLEYNEQFF
TRBV5-1 | CASSLAGPVSGNTIYF
TRBV27 | CASSTTGGLGGYTF
TRBV11-2 | CASSLRGLAGVVHNEQFF
TRBV6-4 | CASSALGMRTDTQYF
TRBV7-9 | CASSLGTGGSENTGELFF
TRBV2 | CASSEVLAVSSNQPQHF
TRBV7-2 | CASSSLIAGGNEQFF
TRBV15 | CATSSSNGARGANVLTF
TRBV7-9 | CASSPPGGGGMYEQYF
TRBV11-2 | CASSLGGIGYNEQFF
TRBV16 | CASSQFGQSEAFF
TRBV27 | CASSWGAFGNEQYF
TRBV11-3 | CASSSGTSGRNGELFF
TRBV18 | CASSPPTVYEQYF
TRBV28 | CASSLGTGRSYQETQYF
TRBV19 | CASNIVGGGMNTEAFF
TRBV6-5 | CASTDSGQGPHEQYF
TRBV29-1 | CSVETQTGNAYEQYF
TRBV2 | CASSDETATNEKLFF
TRBV7-9 | CASRTEVPLEGDYGYTF
TRBV28 | CARYRGSENEQFF
TRBV9 | CASSLSGTSGDTQYF
TRBV10-3 | CAIRDMTGELFF
TRBV7-3 | CASSLTPGDTGELFF
TRBV28 | CASIRTTRSYNEQFF
TRBV28 | CASSLYQGADQPQHF
TRBV11-2 | CASSGASYEQYF
TRBV28 | CASRPRDTNYGYTF
TRBV19 | CASSIARGNEQFF